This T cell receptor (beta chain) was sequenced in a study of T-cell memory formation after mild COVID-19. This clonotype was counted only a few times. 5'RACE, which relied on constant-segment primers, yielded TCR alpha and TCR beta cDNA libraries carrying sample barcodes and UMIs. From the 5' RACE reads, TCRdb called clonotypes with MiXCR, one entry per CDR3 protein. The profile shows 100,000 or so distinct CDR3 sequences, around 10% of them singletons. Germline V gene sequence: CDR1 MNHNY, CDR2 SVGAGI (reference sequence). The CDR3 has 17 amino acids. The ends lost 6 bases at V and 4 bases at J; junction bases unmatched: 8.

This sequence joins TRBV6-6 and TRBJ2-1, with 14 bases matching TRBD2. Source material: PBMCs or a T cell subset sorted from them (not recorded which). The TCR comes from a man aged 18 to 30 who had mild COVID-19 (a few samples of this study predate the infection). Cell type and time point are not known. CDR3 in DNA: TGTGCCAGCAGACCTCGGACTAGCGGGGGGCAATACAATGAGCAGTTCTTC. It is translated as CASRPRTSGGQYNEQFF.